Each of the 17 T cell receptor beta chains below was sequenced from the same sample in a study of T cell responses to AZD1222 COVID-19 vaccine. Clones were sequenced by immunoSEQ multiplex PCR, and TCRdb holds only the in-frame ones, with some missing. The sample records tens of thousands of clones, around 81% being singletons. The input for sequencing was peripheral blood, taken on day 0 of AZD1222 vaccination. The source of these receptors is an adult in good health.

This clone was observed a single time. This rearrangement joins TRBV10-2 to TRBJ2-3; D remains ambiguous. Germline-derived CDR1 and CDR2 are WSHSY and SAAADI. CDR3 length: 14 residues. V lost 6 bases, J lost 2 bases, and 12 bases lay in between. The CDR3 DNA follows: TGCGCCAGCAGCTCATTTACTTCCACAGATACGCAGTATTTT. This codes for CASSSFTSTDTQYF.

The CDR3 protein is CASASSENTEAFF. The CDR3 coding sequence is TGTGCCAGCGCCTCCTCAGAGAACACTGAAGCTTTCTTT. The gene calls are TRBV11-1 and TRBJ1-1; D is ambiguous. CDR1 and CDR2 (germline): SGHAT, FQDESV (reference sequence). CDR3 length: 13 amino acids. The germline V and J ends were trimmed by 8 bases and 1 base, with 11 bases remaining between them.

There are a few counts of this clone. The chain has TRBV2 and TRBJ1-1; 7 nucleotides match TRBD1. This CDR3 contains 14 residues. The V gene end was trimmed by 7 bases and the J gene end by 6 bases; junction bases not matched to a gene: 11. CDR1 SNHLY and CDR2 FYNNEI come from the germline V gene. CDR3 coding DNA: TGTGCCAGCAAAAGACAAAGTGACAGGGCTGAAGCTTTCTTT. Protein: CASKRQSDRAEAFF.

V gene TRBV7-9 combines with J gene TRBJ1-6; possible D gene TRBD1, 6 bases. The CDR3 has 13 residues. V lost 3 bases and J lost 7, with 7 bases in between. The germline gives CDR1 SEHNR, CDR2 FQNEAQ (reference sequence). The CDR3 DNA is TGTGCCAGCAGCTTCGACAGGAATTCACCCCTCCACTTT. This sequence encodes CASSFDRNSPLHF. Full variable domain (remainder filled in from reference TRBV7-9 and TRBJ1-6): DTGVSQNPRHKITKRGQNVTFRCDPISEHNRLYWYRQTLGQGPEFLTYFQNEAQLEKSRLLSDRFSAERPKGSFSTLEIQRTEQGDSAMYLCASSFDRNSPLHFGNGTRLTVT.

The CDR3 protein is CASSERRNQPQHF. The CDR3 DNA reads TGTGCCAGCAGTGAGCGGAGGAATCAGCCCCAGCATTTT. V is TRBV2 and J is TRBJ1-5; the D is unclear. Trimming stripped 3 bases from V and 4 bases from J, with 7 bases between. The CDR3 length is 13 residues. The germline V gene encodes CDR1 SNHLY and CDR2 FYNNEI.

This chain joins TRBV6-1 and TRBJ2-5, with a weak D call TRBD2 (5 bases). Germline V gives CDR1 MNHNS, CDR2 SASEGT. The CDR3 has 15 amino acids. Between the trimmed V and J ends, which lost 2 bases and 3 bases, there was a span of 13 bases. CDR3: CASSELHTGKETQYF. DNA of the CDR3: TGTGCCAGCAGTGAATTACACACCGGGAAAGAGACCCAGTACTTC.

The J gene is TRBJ2-7, the V gene TRBV11-2; D is perhaps TRBD2 (6 bases). The germline V gene has CDR1 SGHAT and CDR2 FQNNGV. V was shortened by 0 bases and J by 6 bases, with 15 bases between the two germline ends. The CDR3 covers 15 residues. CDR3 bases: TGTGCCAGCAGCTTAGAGAGTGGAGGGCAGGCCGAGCAGTACTTC. It encodes CASSLESGGQAEQYF.

V is TRBV7-9 and J is TRBJ1-2, with 9 bases lining up with TRBD1. Germline V CDR1 and CDR2: SEHNR, FQNEAQ (reference sequence). This CDR3 contains 16 residues. Germline trimming cut 5 bases from V and 5 bases from J; bases unmatched to any gene: 12. CDR3 in DNA: TGTGCCAGCAGCCCCGGACAGGGGTCCCTGTTTTATGGCTACACCTTC. It codes for CASSPGQGSLFYGYTF.

This chain joins TRBV18 and TRBJ2-1, with D uncertain. The CDR3 extends over 13 amino acids. Germline CDR1 is KGHSH and CDR2 is LQKENI. V dropped 0 bases and J dropped 5 bases, with 5 bases sitting between them. The CDR3 nucleotides read TGTGCCAGCTCACCACCCATCAACAATGAGCAGTTCTTC. Its protein is CASSPPINNEQFF.

The table lists this clone with a few counts. The chain links TRBV6-5 to TRBJ1-2, with D perhaps TRBD1 (6 bases). The CDR3 has 14 residues. Trimming took 5 bases from V and 2 from J, leaving 12 bases between them. Germline lookup yields CDR1 MNHEY and CDR2 SVGAGI. The chain's CDR3 is CASSIIGQNYGYTF. As DNA, the CDR3 is TGTGCCAGCAGTATCATCGGACAGAACTATGGCTACACCTTC.

A few counts support this clone. The chain uses TRBV6-6 and TRBJ2-1, with D unresolved. The germline CDR1 and CDR2 sequences are MNHNY and SVGAGI (reference sequence). CDR3 size: 15 residues. Trimming cost V 7 bases and J 0 bases, with 13 bases left between them. This chain's CDR3 is CASIKVSGSYNEQFF. The CDR3 DNA reads as TGTGCCAGCATCAAAGTCTCTGGCTCCTACAATGAGCAGTTCTTC.

J is TRBJ1-2 and V is TRBV27; possible D gene TRBD1, 6 bases. Germline lookup yields CDR1 MNHEY and CDR2 SMNVEV (reference sequence). V was trimmed by 0 bases and J by 7 bases, leaving 9 bases between them. This CDR3 comprises 13 residues. CDR3 amino acids: CASSLSGGGGYTF. Written as DNA, the CDR3 is TGTGCCAGCAGTTTATCAGGGGGGGGTGGCTACACCTTC.

The rearrangement links TRBV2 to TRBJ2-7; 7 bases align to TRBD1. Germline V gene data show CDR1 as SNHLY and CDR2 as FYNNEI. After removal of 5 bases from V and 3 bases from J, the junction contained 1 base not matched to a gene. CDR3 size: 12 residues. CDR3: CASSRDSYEQYF. As DNA, the CDR3 is TGTGCCAGCAGTCGGGACAGCTACGAGCAGTACTTC.

The chain links TRBV2 to TRBJ2-3; 12 nucleotides line up with TRBD2. V dropped 5 bases and J dropped 0; count of bases not matched to a gene: 6. The V gene's germline CDR1 is SNHLY and CDR2 FYNNEI. The CDR3 is 17 amino acids. CDR3 protein: CASSPNGLAGSTDTQYF. In DNA, the CDR3 is TGTGCCAGCAGTCCAAATGGACTAGCGGGAAGCACAGATACGCAGTATTTT.

This clone is a singleton in its sample. The gene calls are TRBV27 and TRBJ1-4; D uncertain. The CDR3 is made up of 14 amino acids. Trimming stripped 6 bases from V and 4 bases from J, with 12 bases between. Germline V lookup: CDR1 MNHEY, CDR2 SMNVEV (reference sequence). The CDR3, as DNA: TGTGCCAGCAGGGCCGCGGGAAATAATGAAAAACTGTTTTTT. Translated, it gives CASRAAGNNEKLFF.

The chain combines TRBV30 with TRBJ1-3; D call uncertain. Germline-derived CDR1 and CDR2 are GTSNPN and SVGIG (reference sequence). The V gene lost 5 bases and the J gene lost 0 bases, with 14 bases spanning the gap. The CDR3 has 15 amino acids. DNA of the CDR3: TGTGCCTGGTCCTTGCGCCGTAGCTCTGGAAACACCATATATTTT. Its translation is CAWSLRRSSGNTIYF.

V gene TRBV4-2 combines with J gene TRBJ2-7, with D perhaps being TRBD1 or TRBD2 (6 bases each). Trimming left V 0 bases short and J 1 base short, with 10 bases between. Germline assignment: CDR1 LGHNA and CDR2 YNFKEQ. This CDR3 contains 15 residues. CDR3 in amino acids: CASSQERGGSYEQYF. CDR3 nucleotides: TGTGCCAGCAGCCAAGAAAGAGGGGGGTCCTACGAGCAGTACTTC.